This paragraph reports one T cell receptor (beta chain). The antigen remains unidentified. This sample stems from a study of Ad26.COV2.S vaccination and SARS-CoV-2 variants. Background on the study: A participant enrolled in the COV1001 Ad26.COV2.S trial arm provided the sample. Dosing was one shot or two shots 56 days apart. General study results and limits: The TCR-based breadth and depth measures might underestimate overall T cell responses.

Germline V gene data show CDR1 as SGHRS and CDR2 as YFSETQ. This CDR3 comprises 15 residues. V was pared by 1 base and J by 4 bases, with 14 bases between. Sample treatment: some 20 received Ad26.COV2.S at low or high dose, single or two shots; about 5 received placebo; per-sample allocation not given. Following the first vaccine or placebo injection, samples were taken on day 63. The sample came from a Boston adult aged 18-55 years. Profiled with immunoSEQ multiplex PCR; TCRdb holds only in-frame clones, not every one. The sample includes hundreds of thousands of clones, about 88% seen only once; the top ten take approximately 5.9%.

The chain uses TRBV5-1 and TRBJ1-1; D is uncertain. The sample consisted of peripheral blood, taken in a trial of Ad26.COV2.S vaccine versus placebo. This receptor was obtained from a person aged 18-65 years who received the Ad26.COV2.S COVID-19 vaccine or a placebo. CDR3 DNA: TGCGCCAGCAGCTTGACCCCTCTTGAGGCCACTGAAGCTTTCTTT. Protein sequence: CASSLTPLEATEAFF.